This is a list of T cell receptor beta chains from one sample in a study of cytomegalovirus exposure and HLA in healthy donors. TCRdb's copy holds only in-frame clones and misses some; the assay was immunoSEQ multiplex PCR. The table includes approximately 240,000 clones, about 81% detected once. The sequenced material came from PBMCs. The source is a woman in her forties in good health and CMV-seropositive. Each CDR3 is given with its conserved first and last residue. The D gene is left open where the match is weak. Clone size is given for some rows only: seen once, a few or many times, or a class if the clone is expanded.

J gene,V gene,D gene,clone size,CDR3 DNA,CDR3 protein
TRBJ1-1,TRBV7-8,.,.,TGTGCCAGCAGCCTCCTAGGGGGAGCTTTCTTT,CASSLLGGAFF
TRBJ2-6,TRBV7-6,TRBD1,.,TGTGCCAGCACCCCGGGACAGGGGTTCACTGGGGCCAACGTCCTGACTTTC,CASTPGQGFTGANVLTF
TRBJ1-3,TRBV28,.,.,TGTGCCAGCAGTTCGCCTTCCCCAGGGGCTGGAAACACCATATATTTT,CASSSPSPGAGNTIYF
TRBJ1-1,TRBV9,.,.,TGTGCCAGCAGCGCCGGGGGGCGCAACACTGAAGCTTTCTTT,CASSAGGRNTEAFF
TRBJ2-7,TRBV11-3,TRBD2,once,TGTGCCAGCAGCCCACCGGGGGGACTAGCATCCTACGAGCAGTACTTC,CASSPPGGLASYEQYF
TRBJ2-5,TRBV5-6,TRBD1,.,TGTGCCAGCAGCTTGGAGGGGGCCAAAGAGACCCAGTACTTC,CASSLEGAKETQYF
TRBJ2-1,TRBV30,TRBD2,.,TGTGCCTGGACTAGCGGGGGGTATGAGCAGTTCTTC,CAWTSGGYEQFF
TRBJ2-7,TRBV5-1,.,.,TGCGCCAGCAGCTTGGAGCGTGGCGACGAGCAGTACTTC,CASSLERGDEQYF
TRBJ2-1,TRBV7-3,.,.,TGTGCCAGCAGCTTAACGGGACTTGAACCTGAGCAGTTCTTC,CASSLTGLEPEQFF
TRBJ2-2,TRBV7-2,.,.,TGTGCCAGCAGCTTAGCAACTACCGGGGAGCTGTTTTTT,CASSLATTGELFF
TRBJ1-2,TRBV6-4,.,.,TGTGCCAGCAGGAAGGGGGAGACAGTAGGCGGCTACACCTTC,CASRKGETVGGYTF
TRBJ1-1,TRBV5-1,.,.,TGCGCCAGCAGCTTGGGAGCTGGAGGGTCAGGTAATATGAACACTGAAGCTTTCTTT,CASSLGAGGSGNMNTEAFF
TRBJ1-1,TRBV10-2,.,.,TGCGCCAGCAGTGAGAGAGGGAACACTGAAGCTTTCTTT,CASSERGNTEAFF